The 9 T cell receptor beta chains reported below all come from one sample, sequenced in a study of blood T cell repertoires in COVID-19. Repertoires were generated with immunoSEQ multiplex PCR, while TCRdb's copy carries only in-frame clones and drops some. Of about 23,000 clones in the sample, 85% to 95% are singletons; the top ten hold 3.5% to 4.5%. Material for sequencing was peripheral blood. The receptor set was obtained from a woman between 50 and 59 years old with active COVID-19.

The chain links TRBV3-1 (or the pseudogene TRBV3-2) to TRBJ2-1, with D unresolved. The CDR3 consists of 13 residues. The ends were cut back, 1 base at V and 10 bases at J, with 11 bases in the middle. CDR1 and CDR2 (germline): LGHDT, YNNKEL (reference sequence). The CDR3 here is CASSQGGFGEQFF. CDR3 DNA sequence: TGTGCCAGCAGCCAAGGAGGCTTCGGGGAGCAGTTCTTC.

The chain employs TRBV11-3 and TRBJ2-2; D not certain. The germline V gene has CDR1 SGHNT and CDR2 YENEEA. This CDR3 is built from 13 residues. Trimming cost V 3 bases and J 2 bases, with 4 bases left between them. Here the CDR3 reads CASSLSNTGELFF. The DNA for the CDR3 is TGTGCCAGCAGCTTGAGTAACACCGGGGAGCTGTTTTTT. The entire variable domain, with the rest obtained from reference TRBV11-3 and TRBJ2-2, is as follows: EAGVVQSPRYKIIEKKQPVAFWCNPISGHNTLYWYLQNLGQGPELLIRYENEEAVDDSQLPKDRFSAERLKGVDSTLKIQPAELGDSAVYLCASSLSNTGELFFGEGSRLTVL.

The genes are TRBV2 and TRBJ2-5; maybe TRBD2 (7 bases). Trimming removed 6 bases at V and 4 bases at J, with 9 bases between. This CDR3 is 12 amino acids long. The germline CDR1 and CDR2 sequences are SNHLY and FYNNEI. The CDR3 protein is CASRRGGETQYF. The CDR3 DNA sequence: TGTGCCAGCAGGAGGGGGGGAGAGACCCAGTACTTC.

This clone was recorded a few times. The chain is built from TRBV9 and TRBJ1-5; D perhaps matches TRBD1 (5 bases). The CDR3 length is 15 residues. Trimming took 4 bases from V and 1 from J, leaving 12 bases between them. The germline V gene has CDR1 SGDLS and CDR2 YYNGEE. The CDR3 is CASSPQGGSNQPQHF. Written as DNA, the CDR3 is TGTGCCAGCAGCCCTCAGGGAGGAAGCAATCAGCCCCAGCATTTT.

This chain links TRBV15 with TRBJ1-2, with TRBD1 matching 9 bases. V lost 5 bases and J lost 0; bases outside the gene matches: 7. In germline, CDR1 is LNHNV, CDR2 YYDKDF (reference sequence). This CDR3 is 16 amino acids long. The CDR3 bases are TGTGCCACCAGCCGCGGGACAGGGCAATCTAACTATGGCTACACCTTC. Translating it yields CATSRGTGQSNYGYTF.

The chain couples TRBV6-2 or TRBV6-3 to TRBJ2-7; 10 nucleotides line up with TRBD1. The V gene end was trimmed by 5 bases and the J gene end by 5 bases; junction bases not matched to a gene: 12. This CDR3 comprises 16 residues. CDR1 is MNHEY and CDR2 is SVGEGT in the germline V gene. CDR3 sequence reads: CASSPRVGDRGDEQYV. The CDR3 bases are TGTGCCAGCAGTCCCCGGGTCGGGGACAGGGGCGACGAGCAGTACGTC.

The chain employs TRBV14 and TRBJ2-7; 10 positions agree with TRBD2. With V trimmed by 2 bases and J by 6 bases, 10 bases remained unmatched. This CDR3 is 16 amino acids long. Germline V gene lookup returns CDR1 SGHDN and CDR2 FVKESK. CDR3 sequence reads: CASSQLAGAIRAEQYF. The CDR3 DNA reads as TGTGCCAGCAGCCAACTAGCGGGAGCTATACGAGCCGAGCAGTACTTC.

The V call is TRBV19, the J call TRBJ2-7; a weak D match, TRBD2 (6 bases). Germline V lookup: CDR1 LNHDA, CDR2 SQIVND (reference sequence). The CDR3 has 14 residues. V lost 1 base, J lost 3 bases, and 10 bases lay in between. The CDR3 spells CASSIGGGIYEQYF. CDR3 bases: TGTGCCAGTAGTATAGGGGGAGGTATCTACGAGCAGTACTTC.

The chain couples TRBV12-5 to TRBJ2-5, with 7 bases matching TRBD2. This CDR3 is built from 12 residues. Germline trimming cut 6 bases from V and 3 bases from J; bases unmatched to any gene: 1. Germline V lookup: CDR1 LGHNT, CDR2 FRNRAP. This CDR3 is CASGAGEETQYF. The CDR3 nucleotides are TGTGCTAGTGGGGCGGGGGAAGAGACCCAGTACTTC.